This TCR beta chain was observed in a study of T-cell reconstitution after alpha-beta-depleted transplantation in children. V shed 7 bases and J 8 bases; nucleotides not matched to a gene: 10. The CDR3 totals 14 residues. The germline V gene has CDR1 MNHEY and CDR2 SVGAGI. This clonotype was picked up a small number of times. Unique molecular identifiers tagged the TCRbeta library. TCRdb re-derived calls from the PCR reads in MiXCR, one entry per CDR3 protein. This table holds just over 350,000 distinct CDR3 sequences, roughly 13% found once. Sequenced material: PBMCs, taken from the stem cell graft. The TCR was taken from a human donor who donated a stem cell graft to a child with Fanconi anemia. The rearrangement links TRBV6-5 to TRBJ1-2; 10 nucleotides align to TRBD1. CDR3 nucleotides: TGTGCCAGCACCCATAAGGGACAGGGGAAAGGCTACACCTTC. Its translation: CASTHKGQGKGYTF.